This T cell receptor beta chain was sequenced for a study of blood T cell repertoires in COVID-19. Cohort 3 donors were reported recovered after two negative PCRs, clearance, or symptom resolution. V lost 3 bases to trimming and J lost 3 bases; unmatched junction nucleotides: 8. CDR1 is MNHNS, CDR2 SASEGT, per germline. The CDR3 runs to 15 residues. Produced via immunoSEQ multiplex PCR; TCRdb's table is partial and in-frame only. The table has about 350,000 clones, less than 90% seen once; the top ten hold 1%. The source is a young woman who had recovered from COVID-19. V gene TRBV6-1 combines with J gene TRBJ2-7; TRBD1 matches 7 bases. Sequenced material: PBMCs or T cells enriched from blood (not recorded which). In DNA form, the CDR3 reads TGTGCCAGCAGTGATCTCACAGGGGCAATCTACGAGCAGTACTTC. This codes for CASSDLTGAIYEQYF.